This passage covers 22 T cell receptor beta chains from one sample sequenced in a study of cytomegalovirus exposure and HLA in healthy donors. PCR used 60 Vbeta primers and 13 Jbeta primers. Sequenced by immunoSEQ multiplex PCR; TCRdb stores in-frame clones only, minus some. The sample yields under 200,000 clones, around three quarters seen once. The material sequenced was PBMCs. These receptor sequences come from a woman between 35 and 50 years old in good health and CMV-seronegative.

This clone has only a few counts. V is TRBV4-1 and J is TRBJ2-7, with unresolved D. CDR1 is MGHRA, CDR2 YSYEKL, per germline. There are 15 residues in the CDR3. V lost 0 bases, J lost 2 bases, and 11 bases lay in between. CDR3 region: CASSQDRARTYEQYF. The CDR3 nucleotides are TGCGCCAGCAGCCAAGATCGAGCCCGAACCTACGAGCAGTACTTC.

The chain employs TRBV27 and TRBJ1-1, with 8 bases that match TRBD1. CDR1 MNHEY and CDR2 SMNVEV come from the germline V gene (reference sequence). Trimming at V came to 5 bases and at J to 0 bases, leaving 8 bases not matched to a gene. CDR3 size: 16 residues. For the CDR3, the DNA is TGTGCCAGCAGTCCCAGGGGGCGCGGGATGAACACTGAAGCTTTCTTT. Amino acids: CASSPRGRGMNTEAFF.

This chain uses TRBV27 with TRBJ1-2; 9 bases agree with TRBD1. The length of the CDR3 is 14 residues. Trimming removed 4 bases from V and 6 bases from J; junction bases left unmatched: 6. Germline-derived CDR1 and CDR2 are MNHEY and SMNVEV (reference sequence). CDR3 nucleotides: TGTGCCAGCAGTTACACAGGGGGCGCACATGGCTACACCTTC. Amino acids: CASSYTGGAHGYTF.

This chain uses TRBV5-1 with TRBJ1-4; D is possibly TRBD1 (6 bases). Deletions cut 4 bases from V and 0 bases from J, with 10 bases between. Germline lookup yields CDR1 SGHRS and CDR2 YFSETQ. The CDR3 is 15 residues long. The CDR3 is CASSITGSTNEKLFF. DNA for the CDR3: TGCGCCAGCAGCATAACAGGGTCAACTAATGAAAAACTGTTTTTT.

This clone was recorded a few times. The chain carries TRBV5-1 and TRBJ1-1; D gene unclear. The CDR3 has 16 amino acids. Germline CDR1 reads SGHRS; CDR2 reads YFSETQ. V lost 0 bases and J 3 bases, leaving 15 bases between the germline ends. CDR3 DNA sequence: TGCGCCAGCAGCTTGGAATTCCGCGAGGCGGACACTGAAGCTTTCTTT. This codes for CASSLEFREADTEAFF. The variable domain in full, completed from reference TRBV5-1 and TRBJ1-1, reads KAGVTQTPRYLIKTRGQQVTLSCSPISGHRSVSWYQQTPGQGLQFLFEYFSETQRNKGNFPGRFSGRQFSNSRSEMNVSTLELGDSALYLCASSLEFREADTEAFFGQGTRLTVV.

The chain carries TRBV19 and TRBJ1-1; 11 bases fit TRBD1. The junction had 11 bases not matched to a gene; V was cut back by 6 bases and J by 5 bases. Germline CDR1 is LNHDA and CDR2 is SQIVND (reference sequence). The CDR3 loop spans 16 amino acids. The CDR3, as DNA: TGTGCCAGTAGAACCGGGACAGGGGGTCCAGGGACTGAAGCTTTCTTT. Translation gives CASRTGTGGPGTEAFF.

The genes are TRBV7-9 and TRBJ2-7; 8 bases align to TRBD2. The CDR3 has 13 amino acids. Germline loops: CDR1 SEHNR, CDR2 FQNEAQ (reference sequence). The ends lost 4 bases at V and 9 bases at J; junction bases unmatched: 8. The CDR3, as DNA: TGTGCCAGCAGCTGGGATTGGACTAGCTGGCAGTACTTC. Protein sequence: CASSWDWTSWQYF.

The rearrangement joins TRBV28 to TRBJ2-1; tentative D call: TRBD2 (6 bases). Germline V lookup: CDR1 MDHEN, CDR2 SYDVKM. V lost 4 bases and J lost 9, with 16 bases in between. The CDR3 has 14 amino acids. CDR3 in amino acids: CASSSGGVGGEQFF. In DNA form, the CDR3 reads TGTGCCAGCAGTTCAGGCGGGGTTGGCGGTGAGCAGTTCTTC.

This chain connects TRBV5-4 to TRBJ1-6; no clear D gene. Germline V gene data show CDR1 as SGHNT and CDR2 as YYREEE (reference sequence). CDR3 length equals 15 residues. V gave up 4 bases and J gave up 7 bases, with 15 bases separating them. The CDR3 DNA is TGTGCCAGCAGCCCGCGGTCGTCTATGAATTCACCCCTCCACTTT. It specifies CASSPRSSMNSPLHF.

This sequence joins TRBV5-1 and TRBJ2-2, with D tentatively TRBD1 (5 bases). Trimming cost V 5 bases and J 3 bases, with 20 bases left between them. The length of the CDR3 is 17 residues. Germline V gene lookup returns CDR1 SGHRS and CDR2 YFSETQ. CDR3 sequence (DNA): TGCGCCAGCAGGGGGTCCACGACTTTCAGGGACACCGGGGAGCTGTTTTTT. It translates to CASRGSTTFRDTGELFF.

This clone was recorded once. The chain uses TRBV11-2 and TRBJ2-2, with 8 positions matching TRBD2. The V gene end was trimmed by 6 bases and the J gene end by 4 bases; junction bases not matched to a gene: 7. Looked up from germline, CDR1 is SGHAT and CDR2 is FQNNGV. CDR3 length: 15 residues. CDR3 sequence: CASSPRGDLTGELFF. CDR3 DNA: TGTGCCAGCAGTCCGCGGGGGGACCTCACCGGGGAGCTGTTTTTT.

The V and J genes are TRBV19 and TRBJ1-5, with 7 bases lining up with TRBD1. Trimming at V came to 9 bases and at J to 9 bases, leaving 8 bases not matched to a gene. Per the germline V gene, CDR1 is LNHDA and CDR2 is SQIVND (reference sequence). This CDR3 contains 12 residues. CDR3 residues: CASETGTGPQHF. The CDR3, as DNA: TGTGCCAGCGAGACAGGGACGGGGCCCCAGCATTTT.

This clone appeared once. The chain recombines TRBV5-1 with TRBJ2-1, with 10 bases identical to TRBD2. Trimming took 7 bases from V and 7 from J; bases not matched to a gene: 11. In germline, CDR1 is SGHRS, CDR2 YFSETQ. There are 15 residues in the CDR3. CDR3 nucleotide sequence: TGCGCCAGCCAATCGCTAGCGGGGGCCAGTAATGAGCAGTTCTTC. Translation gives CASQSLAGASNEQFF.

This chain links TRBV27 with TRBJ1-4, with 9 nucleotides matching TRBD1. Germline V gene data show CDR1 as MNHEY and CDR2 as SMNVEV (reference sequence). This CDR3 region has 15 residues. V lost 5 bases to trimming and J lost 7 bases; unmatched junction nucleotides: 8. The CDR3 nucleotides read TGTGCCAGCAGTGCAAACAGGGGGCGATTTGAAAAACTGTTTTTT. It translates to CASSANRGRFEKLFF. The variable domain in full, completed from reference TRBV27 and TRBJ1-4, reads EAQVTQNPRYLITVTGKKLTVTCSQNMNHEYMSWYRQDPGLGLRQIYYSMNVEVTDKGDVPEGYKVSRKEKRNFPLILESPSPNQTSLYFCASSANRGRFEKLFFGSGTQLSVL.

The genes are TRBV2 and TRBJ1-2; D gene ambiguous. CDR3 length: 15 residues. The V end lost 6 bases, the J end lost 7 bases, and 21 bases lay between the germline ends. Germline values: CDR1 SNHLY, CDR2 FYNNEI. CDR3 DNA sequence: TGTGCCAGCAGAGACCTCGGACGGGAGCTTGGTGGCTACACCTTC. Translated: CASRDLGRELGGYTF.

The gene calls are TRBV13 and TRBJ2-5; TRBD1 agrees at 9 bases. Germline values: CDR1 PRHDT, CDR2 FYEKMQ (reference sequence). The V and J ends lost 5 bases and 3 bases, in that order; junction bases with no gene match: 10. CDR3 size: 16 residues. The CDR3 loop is CASSPFPGTGKETQYF. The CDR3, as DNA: TGTGCCAGCAGCCCCTTCCCTGGGACAGGGAAAGAGACCCAGTACTTC.

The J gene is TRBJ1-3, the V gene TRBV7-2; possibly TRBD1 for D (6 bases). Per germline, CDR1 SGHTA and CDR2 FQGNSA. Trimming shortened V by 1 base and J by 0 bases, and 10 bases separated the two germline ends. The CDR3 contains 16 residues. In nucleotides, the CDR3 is TGTGCCAGCAGCTTAGGGGGACACAACTCTGGAAACACCATATATTTT. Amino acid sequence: CASSLGGHNSGNTIYF.

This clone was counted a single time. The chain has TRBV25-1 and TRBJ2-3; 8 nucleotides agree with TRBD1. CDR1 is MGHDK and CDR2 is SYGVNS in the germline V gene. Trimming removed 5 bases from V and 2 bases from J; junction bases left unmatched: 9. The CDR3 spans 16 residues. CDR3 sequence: CASSLGDRTPTDTQYF. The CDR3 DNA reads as TGTGCCAGCAGTTTGGGGGACAGGACCCCCACAGATACGCAGTATTTT.

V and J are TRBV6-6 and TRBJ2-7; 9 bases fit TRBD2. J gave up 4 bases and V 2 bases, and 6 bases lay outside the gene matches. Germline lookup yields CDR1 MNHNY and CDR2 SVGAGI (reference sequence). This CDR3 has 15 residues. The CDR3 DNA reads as TGTGCCAGCAGTTACGAAGCGGGGGGCGGTTACGAGCAGTACTTC. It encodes CASSYEAGGGYEQYF.

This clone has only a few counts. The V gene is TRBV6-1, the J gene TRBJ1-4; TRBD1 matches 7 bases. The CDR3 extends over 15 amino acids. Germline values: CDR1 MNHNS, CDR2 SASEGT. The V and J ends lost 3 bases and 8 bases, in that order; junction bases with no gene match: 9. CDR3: CASSDSSRGNEKLFF. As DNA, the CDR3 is TGTGCCAGCAGTGATTCCTCCAGGGGGAACGAAAAACTGTTTTTT.

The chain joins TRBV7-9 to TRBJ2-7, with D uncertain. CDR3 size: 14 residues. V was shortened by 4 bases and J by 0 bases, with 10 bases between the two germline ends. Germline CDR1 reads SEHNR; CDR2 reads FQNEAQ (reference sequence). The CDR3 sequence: CASSSAPSSYEQYF. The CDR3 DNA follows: TGTGCCAGCAGCTCGGCCCCTAGCTCCTACGAGCAGTACTTC.

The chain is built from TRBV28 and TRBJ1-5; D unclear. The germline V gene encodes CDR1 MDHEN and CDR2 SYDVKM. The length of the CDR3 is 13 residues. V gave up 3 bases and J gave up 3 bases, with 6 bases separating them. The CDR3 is CASSLFNNQPQHF. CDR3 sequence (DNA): TGTGCCAGCAGTTTGTTTAACAATCAGCCCCAGCATTTT.